The clone carrying this TCR beta chain was counted a few times. Its antigen is not known. The whole isolated RNA underwent reverse transcription, so sequencing captured expressed TCRB transcripts. Sequencing used immunoSEQ multiplex PCR; TCRdb keeps in-frame clones, though not all of them. The sample holds around 56,000 clones; 40% to 60% are singletons and the top ten take around 2.5%. This sample was included in a study of beta chain features in type 1 diabetes. Study-wide points: There were fewer insertions and more deletions at the VDJ junctions of type 1 diabetes patients. All four CD4+ subsets from Type 1 diabetes patients carried moderately but significantly shorter TCRB CDR3s.

Sequenced: Tregs from blood. The receptor comes from a woman aged 40 to 55 with type 1 diabetes.

The DNA of the CDR3 is TGTGCCAGCAGCTTAGCTAACGGCTATGGCTACACCTTC. This sequence encodes CASSLANGYGYTF. The gene calls are TRBV11-2 and TRBJ1-2; D not certain. Germline V lookup: CDR1 SGHAT, CDR2 FQNNGV. V gave up 1 base and J gave up 4 bases, with 7 bases separating them. The CDR3 is 13 residues long.